Detailed here is one T cell receptor beta chain. The target antigen is unknown. The source of the sample is a study of cytomegalovirus exposure and HLA in healthy donors. Overall study findings and caveats: Analysis performed later found more than 15,000 TCR beta sequences associated with HLA alleles at 0.05 false discovery rate. TCR beta V- and J-gene trimming, according to a later analysis, was linked to a missense DCLRE1C variant. Previously analyzed data showed that most TCR beta V segments were productive at a frequency of about 90% or about 30%.

The germline CDR1 and CDR2 sequences are SGHDT and YYEEEE. J was trimmed by 6 bases and V by 3 bases; bases with no gene match: 8. This CDR3 comprises 15 residues. The PCR employed 60 Vbeta primers together with 13 Jbeta primers. Method: immunoSEQ multiplex PCR; TCRdb's copy keeps in-frame clones and lacks some. The sample records about 140,000 clones, 60% to 80% being singletons. The sample taken for sequencing was PBMCs. This rearrangement joins TRBV5-6 to TRBJ1-5; 8 bases map to TRBD1. This TCR came from a man between 18 and 35 years old in good health and CMV-seronegative. For the CDR3, the DNA is TGTGCCAGCAGCTCATGGGACAGGTATAGTCAGCCCCAGCATTTT. Residues: CASSSWDRYSQPQHF.